Shown below are 3 T cell receptor beta chains from a single sample sequenced in a study of shared clonotypes between healthy human individuals. Profiling relied on immunoSEQ multiplex PCR, and the TCRdb table lists in-frame clones only, not all of them. Of some 240,000 clones listed, approximately 65% are singletons. The sample taken for sequencing was memory CD4+ T cells sorted from blood. The subset is: CD45RA-negative fraction. Every receptor here comes from a man aged 25 to 40 in good health.

This chain links TRBV19 with TRBJ1-1; TRBD1 is a possible D gene (5 bases). This CDR3 has 14 residues. Germline lookup yields CDR1 LNHDA and CDR2 SQIVND (reference sequence). V lost 5 bases, J lost 5 bases, and 15 bases lay in between. CDR3 region: CASSSLGGFTEAFF. The CDR3, as DNA: TGTGCCAGTAGTTCTCTGGGGGGGTTTACTGAAGCTTTCTTT.

This clone was recorded at least ten times. This sample includes further DNA sequences coding for the same CDR3. This chain connects TRBV5-1 to TRBJ2-5, with 7 bases identical to TRBD1. CDR1 is SGHRS, CDR2 YFSETQ, per germline. CDR3 length: 14 amino acids. V shed 4 bases, J shed 1 base, and the junction held 4 bases outside the gene matches. The DNA for the CDR3 is TGCGCCAGCAGCCGTGGGACAGCCCAAGAGACCCAGTACTTC. This encodes CASSRGTAQETQYF.

J is TRBJ2-3 and V is TRBV5-6; TRBD2 agrees at 9 bases. CDR3 length: 16 residues. Germline CDR1 is SGHDT and CDR2 is YYEEEE. Trimming removed 0 bases from V and 1 base from J; junction bases left unmatched: 3. The CDR3 loop reads CASSLATSGRTDTQYF. Written as DNA, the CDR3 is TGTGCCAGCAGCTTGGCTACTAGCGGGCGCACAGATACGCAGTATTTT.